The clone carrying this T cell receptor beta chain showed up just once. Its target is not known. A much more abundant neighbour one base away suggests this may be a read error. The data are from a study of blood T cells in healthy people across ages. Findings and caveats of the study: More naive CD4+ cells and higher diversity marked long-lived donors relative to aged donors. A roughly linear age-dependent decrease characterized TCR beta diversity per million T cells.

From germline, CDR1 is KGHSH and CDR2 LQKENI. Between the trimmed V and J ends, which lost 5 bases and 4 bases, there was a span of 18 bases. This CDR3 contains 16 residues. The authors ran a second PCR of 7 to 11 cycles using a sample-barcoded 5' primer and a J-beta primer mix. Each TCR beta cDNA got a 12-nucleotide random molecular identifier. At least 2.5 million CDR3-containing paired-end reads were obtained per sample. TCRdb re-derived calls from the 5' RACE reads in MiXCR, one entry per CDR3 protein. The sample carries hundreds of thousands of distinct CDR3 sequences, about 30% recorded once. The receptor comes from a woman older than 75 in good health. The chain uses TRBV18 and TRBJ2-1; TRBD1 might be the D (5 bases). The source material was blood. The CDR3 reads CASSSTATAQYNEQFF. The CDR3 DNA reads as TGTGCCAGCTCATCAACCGCGACAGCGCAATACAATGAGCAGTTCTTC.